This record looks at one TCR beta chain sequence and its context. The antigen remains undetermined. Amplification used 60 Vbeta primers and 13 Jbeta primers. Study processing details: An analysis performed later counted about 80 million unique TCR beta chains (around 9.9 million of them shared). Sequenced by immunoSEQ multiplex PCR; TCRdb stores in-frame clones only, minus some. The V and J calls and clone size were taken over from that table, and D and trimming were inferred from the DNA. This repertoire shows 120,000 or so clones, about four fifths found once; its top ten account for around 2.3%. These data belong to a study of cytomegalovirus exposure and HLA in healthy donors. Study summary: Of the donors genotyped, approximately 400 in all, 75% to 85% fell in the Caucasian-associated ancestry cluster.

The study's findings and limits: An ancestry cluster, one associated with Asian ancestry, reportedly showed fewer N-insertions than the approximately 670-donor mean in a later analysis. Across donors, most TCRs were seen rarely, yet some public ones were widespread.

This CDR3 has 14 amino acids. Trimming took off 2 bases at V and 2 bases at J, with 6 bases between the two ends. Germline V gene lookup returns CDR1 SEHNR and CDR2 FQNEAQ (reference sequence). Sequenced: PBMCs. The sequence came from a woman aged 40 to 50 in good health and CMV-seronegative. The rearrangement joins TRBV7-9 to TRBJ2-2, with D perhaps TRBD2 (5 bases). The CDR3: CASSLTGNTGELFF. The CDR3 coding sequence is TGTGCCAGCAGCTTAACGGGAAACACCGGGGAGCTGTTTTTT.